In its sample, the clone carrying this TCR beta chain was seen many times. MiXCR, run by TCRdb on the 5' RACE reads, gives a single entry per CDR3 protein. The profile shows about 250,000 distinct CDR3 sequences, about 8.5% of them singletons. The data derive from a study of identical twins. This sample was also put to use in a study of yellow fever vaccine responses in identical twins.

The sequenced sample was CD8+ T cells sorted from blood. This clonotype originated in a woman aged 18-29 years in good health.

The CDR3 spells CASSYMTGIQETQYF. CDR3 nucleotides: TGTGCCAGCAGTTACATGACAGGGATTCAAGAGACCCAGTACTTC. The V and J genes are TRBV6-5 and TRBJ2-5, with 7 nucleotides matching TRBD1. Germline V gene lookup returns CDR1 MNHEY and CDR2 SVGAGI. V dropped 2 bases and J dropped 2; count of bases not matched to a gene: 5. This CDR3 comprises 15 residues.